The 10 T cell receptor beta chains below come from one sample, sequenced in a study of blood T cell repertoires in COVID-19. The table came from immunoSEQ multiplex PCR; TCRdb's copy has only in-frame clones and leaves some out. This repertoire shows 87,000 or so clones, approximately 86% found once; its top ten account for 2.5% to 3.5%. Sequencing input: peripheral blood. These receptors originate from a woman aged 50 to 60 with active or convalescent COVID-19.

V gene TRBV2 combines with J gene TRBJ1-1; no definite D call. V lost 6 bases to trimming and J lost 1 base, with 9 bases between them. This CDR3 spans 13 amino acids. The V gene's germline CDR1 is SNHLY and CDR2 FYNNEI. CDR3 sequence reads: CASSQDSNTEAFF. The DNA of the CDR3 is TGTGCCAGCAGCCAGGACTCGAACACTGAAGCTTTCTTT.

In its sample, this clone was seen once. This chain uses TRBV7-6 with TRBJ1-6; a weak D match, TRBD1 (5 bases). The CDR3 has 16 residues. Trimming took off 2 bases at V and 10 bases at J, with 18 bases between the two ends. Looked up from germline, CDR1 is SGHVS and CDR2 is FNYEAQ. CDR3 nucleotides: TGTGCCAGCAGCTTACGGCCCACAACGGGGGGATCACCCCTCCACTTT. Protein: CASSLRPTTGGSPLHF. Full variable domain (remainder filled in from reference TRBV7-6 and TRBJ1-6): GAGVSQSPRYKVTKRGQDVALRCDPISGHVSLYWYRQALGQGPEFLTYFNYEAQQDKSGLPNDRFSAERPEGSISTLTIQRTEQRDSAMYRCASSLRPTTGGSPLHFGNGTRLTVT.

V is TRBV19 and J is TRBJ1-1; perhaps TRBD1 as D (5 bases). V was cut by 6 bases and J by 2 bases, with 16 bases left in between. Germline V lookup: CDR1 LNHDA, CDR2 SQIVND (reference sequence). The CDR3 spans 15 residues. CDR3 in amino acids: CASSREGWVNTEAFF. Written as DNA, the CDR3 is TGTGCCAGTAGCAGGGAGGGATGGGTAAACACTGAAGCTTTCTTT.

The gene calls are TRBV2 and TRBJ1-1; TRBD1 agrees at 9 bases. V lost 7 bases to trimming and J lost 2 bases; unmatched junction nucleotides: 5. Germline lookup yields CDR1 SNHLY and CDR2 FYNNEI. There are 14 residues in the CDR3. In DNA, the CDR3 is TGTGCCAGCAAAATGGACAGGGGAAACACTGAAGCTTTCTTT. This encodes CASKMDRGNTEAFF.

V usage is TRBV19 and J usage is TRBJ1-4, with no clear D. Trimming stripped 8 bases from V and 5 bases from J, with 15 bases between. Germline loops: CDR1 LNHDA, CDR2 SQIVND (reference sequence). The CDR3 loop spans 14 amino acids. The CDR3 reads CASLSPGENEKLFF. The DNA for the CDR3 is TGTGCCAGTCTAAGTCCCGGGGAGAATGAAAAACTGTTTTTT.

This chain uses TRBV5-6 with TRBJ2-5; TRBD2 agrees at 8 bases. Per the germline V gene, CDR1 is SGHDT and CDR2 is YYEEEE. The CDR3 sequence is 16 residues long. J was trimmed by 1 base and V by 4 bases; bases with no gene match: 9. In DNA form, the CDR3 reads TGTGCCAGCAGCCCTCGGGCGGGGGGCCCCCAAGAGACCCAGTACTTC. It codes for CASSPRAGGPQETQYF.

The chain employs TRBV6-6 and TRBJ2-7; TRBD2 matches 7 bases. V lost 6 bases, J lost 0 bases, and 8 bases stayed unmatched. The CDR3 totals 15 residues. CDR1 and CDR2 (germline): MNHNY, SVGAGI (reference sequence). The CDR3 region has the DNA TGTGCCAGCAGCCAGCCCGGGGGGACCTCCTACGAGCAGTACTTC. Its translation: CASSQPGGTSYEQYF.

The chain couples TRBV19 to TRBJ1-2; 10 nucleotides line up with TRBD1. The CDR3 sequence is 15 residues long. The V segment lost 5 bases and the J segment 4 bases; nucleotides outside the gene matches: 7. Germline lookup yields CDR1 LNHDA and CDR2 SQIVND (reference sequence). CDR3 bases: TGTGCCAGTAGTCCTAGGGACAGGGGAGGCTATGGCTACACCTTC. It yields the protein CASSPRDRGGYGYTF.

This chain connects TRBV11-1 to TRBJ1-2; 8 positions agree with TRBD1. CDR1 and CDR2 (germline): SGHAT, FQDESV (reference sequence). The CDR3 is 12 amino acids. The V gene end was trimmed by 7 bases and the J gene end by 8 bases; junction bases not matched to a gene: 6. The CDR3 sequence is CASTQDREGYTF. CDR3 DNA sequence: TGTGCCAGCACCCAGGACAGGGAAGGCTACACCTTC.

V usage is TRBV9 and J usage is TRBJ2-7; 8 nucleotides agree with TRBD1. Germline-derived CDR1 and CDR2 are SGDLS and YYNGEE. Germline trimming cut 2 bases from V and 2 bases from J; bases unmatched to any gene: 15. The CDR3 extends over 18 amino acids. CDR3 coding DNA: TGTGCCAGCAGCGTGGGTGGACAGGGCCCAATGACAGCCTACGAGCAGTACTTC. This encodes CASSVGGQGPMTAYEQYF.